This T cell receptor (beta chain) is from a study of cytomegalovirus exposure and HLA in healthy donors. The primer mix had 60 Vbeta and 13 Jbeta primers. TCRdb keeps only in-frame clones here, not all; method: immunoSEQ multiplex PCR. Of 83,000 or so clones listed, approximately 80% are singletons. Per the germline V gene, CDR1 is SGHDT and CDR2 is YYEEEE. The CDR3 consists of 12 residues. Trimming took off 4 bases at V and 5 bases at J, with 6 bases between the two ends. Study conclusions and caveats: Specific recognition of CMV antigens was confirmed in vitro for a few chains (all CMV-associated). V- and J-gene trimming in TCR beta was tied to a missense DCLRE1C variant by an analysis performed later. For most TCR sequences rarity was the rule, although some public TCRs occurred in many donors.

For this clone: The antigen is undetermined.

This TCR was recovered from a woman under 40 in good health and CMV-seronegative. The material sequenced was PBMCs. The chain uses TRBV5-6 and TRBJ2-2; maybe TRBD2 (5 bases). The CDR3 DNA sequence: TGTGCCAGCAGCCGACTAACCGGGGAGCTGTTTTTT. As protein: CASSRLTGELFF.